This T cell receptor beta chain originates from a study of brain T cells in children with intractable seizures. The study's findings and limits: Absence of clones before surgery may stem from lower sequencing depth.

The table came from immunoSEQ multiplex PCR; TCRdb's copy has only in-frame clones and leaves some out. This sample yields 300,000 to 400,000 clones, of which about 93% are seen a single time; roughly 5.8% belongs to the top ten. Details on this clone: Its antigen is as yet unknown.

J lost 7 bases, V lost 6 bases, and 11 bases had no gene match. CDR1 and CDR2 from the germline V gene are MNHEY and SMNVEV (reference sequence). This CDR3 spans 14 amino acids. As for time point: blood from clinic visit 5 months post-surgery; TSC patient then seizure free. Surgery cases with the highest brain T cell transcript signatures were chosen for sequencing. Before surgery, patients took at least one anti-epileptic drug. The TCR originated in a boy less than two years old with tuberous sclerosis and intractable seizures. The sample here was peripheral blood, taken approximately 5 months after surgery. This chain links TRBV27 with TRBJ1-1, with TRBD1 matching 7 bases. CDR3 protein: CASSLGQVGGEAFF. The CDR3 DNA is TGTGCCAGCAGCCTAGGACAGGTTGGGGGTGAAGCTTTCTTT.